This TCR beta chain was recorded in a study of blood T cell repertoires in COVID-19. Looking at the study overall: Nucleic acid was either cDNA or gDNA, and it came from T cells, B-cell-depleted T cells, or PBMCs.

CDR3 size: 14 residues. V shed 6 bases, J shed 3 bases, and the junction held 4 bases outside the gene matches. Germline V gives CDR1 MNHEY, CDR2 SVGAGI. Clones were sequenced by immunoSEQ multiplex PCR, and TCRdb holds only the in-frame ones, with some missing. Of fewer than 600,000 clones detected, 85% to 90% appear once; the ten largest clones hold approximately 0.9%. The TCR comes from a man aged 18 to 35 with COVID-19, enrolled during active disease. Material for sequencing was peripheral blood. This chain uses TRBV6-5 with TRBJ2-2, with 7 bases fitting TRBD1. The CDR3 DNA is TGTGCCAGCAGCCGGGGACAGCACACCGGGGAGCTGTTTTTT. This codes for CASSRGQHTGELFF.